Listed below are T cell receptor beta chains from one sample, sequenced in a study of OX40 agonist ivuxolimab in advanced cancers. Libraries were prepared by immunoSEQ multiplex PCR; TCRdb keeps only in-frame clonotypes and omits some of them. This sample has fewer than 25,000 clones, with roughly 86% found just once. The sequencing used CD4+ or CD8+ T cells sorted from blood, collected in a trial of the OX40 agonist ivuxolimab. The receptors were sampled from an adult with an advanced solid tumor such as melanoma, head and neck, liver or kidney cancer. The CDR3 runs from the conserved cysteine through the conserved F or W. The order of the fields is J gene, D gene, V gene, clone size, CDR3 DNA, CDR3 protein. D genes are given only for firm matches. Some rows have no size entry. The others give once, few or many, or a class for an expanded clone.

TRBJ2-7,TRBD1,TRBV7-6,NA,TGTGCCAGCAGCCCCGAAGCCTCCGGGACAGGGGGCTACGAGCAGTACTTC,CASSPEASGTGGYEQYF
TRBJ1-2,NA,TRBV11-2,NA,TGTGCCAGCAGCCCATGGGCCGCAGGGGTGGGAGCTAACTATGGCTACACCTTC,CASSPWAAGVGANYGYTF
TRBJ2-7,NA,TRBV6-1,NA,TGTGCCAGCAGTTTTCCCGGACAGAACTACGAGCAGTACTTC,CASSFPGQNYEQYF
TRBJ2-3,NA,TRBV18,NA,TGTGCCAGCTCTCCGTGGGGTAATACTGCAGATACGCAGTATTTT,CASSPWGNTADTQYF
TRBJ2-3,NA,TRBV9,NA,TGTGCCAGCAGCGTTACGACAGGTCCGATAGTTCCCGCCGATACGCAGTATTTT,CASSVTTGPIVPADTQYF
TRBJ1-1,NA,TRBV19,NA,TGTGCCAGTAGTATAGATTACGGAACAGGGACTGAAGCTTTCTTT,CASSIDYGTGTEAFF
TRBJ2-3,TRBD2,TRBV27,NA,TGTGCCAGCAGCAAAATTCCTAGCGGGGGGCTCTCTAGCACAGATACGCAGTATTTT,CASSKIPSGGLSSTDTQYF
TRBJ2-7,NA,TRBV13,NA,TGTGCCAGCAGCTTAGCCAACCCCTACGAGCAGTACTTC,CASSLANPYEQYF
TRBJ1-3,NA,TRBV6-5,medium-sized,TGTGCCAGCAGTATTGCCTACTCTGGAAACACCATATATTTT,CASSIAYSGNTIYF
TRBJ2-7,TRBD2,TRBV27,once,TGTGCCAGCAGTTTACTTTTCCCCGGGGGGAGCTCCTACGAGCAGTACTTC,CASSLLFPGGSSYEQYF
TRBJ2-5,NA,TRBV7-3,NA,TGTGCCAGCAGCCCCACGCCGGCCCAGGCCCAGTACTTC,CASSPTPAQAQYF
TRBJ2-3,NA,TRBV28,NA,TGTGCCAGCAGTTCTCCGTTTGGGGGTGGGACAGATACGCAGTATTTT,CASSSPFGGGTDTQYF
TRBJ1-1,NA,TRBV7-2,NA,TGTGCCAGCAGCTCGACAGGAATCACTGAAGCTTTCTTT,CASSSTGITEAFF
TRBJ1-5,NA,TRBV6-1,NA,TGTGCCAGCAGTGAAGCTCGGGGGGCAGTGGGCAATCAGCCCCAGCATTTT,CASSEARGAVGNQPQHF
TRBJ2-2,NA,TRBV19,NA,TGTGCCAGTAGTATAGTCGGGGGCAACACCGGGGAGCTGTTTTTT,CASSIVGGNTGELFF
TRBJ2-7,NA,TRBV6-1,NA,TGTGCCAGCATTGAAGGCCATGAGGGGTCCTACGAGCAGTACTTC,CASIEGHEGSYEQYF
TRBJ1-6,NA,TRBV14,NA,TGTGCCAGCAGCCAAGCGGGGGTAGGAGGGACACCCCTCCACTTT,CASSQAGVGGTPLHF
TRBJ2-3,TRBD2,TRBV7-2,NA,TGTGCCAGCAGTCGGCAGCGGGGGCCCCTGACTGATACGCAGTATTTT,CASSRQRGPLTDTQYF
TRBJ1-4,TRBD1,TRBV4-3,once,TGCGCCAGCAGCCTCGGGACAGGCTCTAATGAAAAACTGTTTTTT,CASSLGTGSNEKLFF
TRBJ2-1,TRBD2,TRBV7-3,NA,TGTGCCAGCAGCTGGCTAGCGGGGGTCGGCAATGAGCAGTTCTTC,CASSWLAGVGNEQFF
TRBJ1-5,NA,TRBV7-2,few,TGTGCCAGCAGCTTGAGGGGTGGCAATCAGCCCCAGCATTTT,CASSLRGGNQPQHF
TRBJ1-1,NA,TRBV6-1,NA,TGTGCCAGTCGGGGAGGAGCGTCGCGGGGCACTGAAGCTTTCTTT,CASRGGASRGTEAFF
TRBJ1-1,NA,TRBV14,NA,TGTGCCAGCAGCCAGATACTAGGGGCTGAAGCTTTCTTT,CASSQILGAEAFF